The clone carrying this TCR beta chain has at least ten counts. The sample belongs to a study of CD8 T cells in ankylosing spondylitis. TCRdb recomputed calls from the 5' RACE reads with MiXCR, one row per CDR3 protein. The sample lists roughly 230,000 distinct CDR3 sequences, about 10% occurring once. The CDR3 is made up of 15 amino acids. V dropped 5 bases and J dropped 1 base, with 12 bases sitting between them. The V and J genes are TRBV12-3 or TRBV12-4 and TRBJ2-1, with D maybe TRBD2 (6 bases). The sequenced sample consisted of blood, either unsorted or a sorted T cell fraction (not recorded which). The source is a male donor with ankylosing spondylitis or in good health (not recorded which). The CDR3 bases are TGTGCCAGCAGTGTCCTGGCGGGGTCCTACAATGAGCAGTTCTTC. Translating gives CASSVLAGSYNEQFF.